The clone carrying this T cell receptor beta chain has just one count. The junction had 7 bases not matched to a gene; V was cut back by 11 bases and J by 3 bases. Germline V gene lookup returns CDR1 MDHEN and CDR2 SYDVKM. There are 13 residues in the CDR3. The data were taken from a study of blood T cell repertoires in COVID-19. In the study overall: Some COVID-19 samples were acute and others convalescent; all came from the United States, Italy and Spain. The cDNA or gDNA used as material had been derived from T cells, B-cell-depleted T cells, or PBMCs.

Authors' methods: Using reference gene primer amplification, nucleated cell counts were estimated. The protocol was immunoSEQ multiplex PCR, while the TCRdb copy is restricted to in-frame clones and leaves out a portion. V and J calls and clone size are given by that table; D and trimming were obtained from the DNA. The table shows 300,000 to 400,000 clones, with 90% occurring only once. Participants were placed into cohorts based on the clinical history they reported. This clonotype originated in a man in his sixties who had recovered from COVID-19. The gene calls are TRBV28 and TRBJ1-1; 9 positions agree with TRBD1. The sample was PBMCs or T cells enriched from blood (not recorded which). The chain's CDR3 is CAAKTGGHTEAFF. CDR3 bases: TGTGCCGCAAAAACAGGGGGCCACACTGAAGCTTTCTTT.